The 18 T cell receptor beta chains below were found in one sample sequenced in a study of blood T cell repertoires in COVID-19. Assay used: immunoSEQ multiplex PCR; TCRdb lists only in-frame clones, some missing. The sample records roughly 120,000 clones, 85% being singletons. Source material: peripheral blood. The receptors come from a middle-aged man with acute or convalescent COVID-19.

This clone was observed a handful of times. CDR3: CASSQDSGGAYEQYF. The CDR3 DNA reads as TGTGCCAGCAGCCAAGATAGCGGGGGGGCCTACGAGCAGTACTTC. The chain couples TRBV4-2 to TRBJ2-7, with TRBD2 identical over 11 bases. The CDR3 has 15 residues. The V gene end was trimmed by 0 bases and the J gene end by 2 bases; junction bases not matched to a gene: 0. Germline V gives CDR1 LGHNA, CDR2 YNFKEQ.

The chain is built from TRBV27 and TRBJ1-1; no clear D. CDR1 and CDR2 (germline): MNHEY, SMNVEV (reference sequence). CDR3 length: 19 residues. Trimming pared 5 bases from V and 0 bases from J, leaving 25 bases between. CDR3 region: CASSRHADAGSAMNTEAFF. In DNA form, the CDR3 reads TGTGCCAGCAGTCGCCACGCGGATGCGGGGTCTGCAATGAACACTGAAGCTTTCTTT.

The chain uses TRBV5-1 and TRBJ2-6; 8 bases match TRBD2. This CDR3 contains 17 residues. CDR1 SGHRS and CDR2 YFSETQ come from the germline V gene. Unmatched junction bases numbered 7, after V lost 5 bases and J lost 0 bases. CDR3 region: CASRRDGGASGANVLTF. CDR3 DNA sequence: TGCGCCAGCAGGAGAGACGGGGGGGCCTCTGGGGCCAACGTCCTGACTTTC.

The gene calls are TRBV7-3 and TRBJ2-1; 9 positions agree with TRBD1. The junction had 12 bases not matched to a gene; V was cut back by 5 bases and J by 7 bases. The CDR3 totals 16 residues. Germline-derived CDR1 and CDR2 are SGHTA and FQGTGA. CDR3 in amino acids: CASSNFGQGQGNEQFF. CDR3 sequence (DNA): TGTGCCAGCAGCAACTTCGGACAGGGGCAGGGTAATGAGCAGTTCTTC.

The rearrangement uses TRBV7-8 and TRBJ2-1, with TRBD2 identical over 9 bases. The CDR3 totals 14 residues. Losses at the gene ends were 3 bases for V and 8 bases for J; bases not matched to a gene: 5. Germline V lookup: CDR1 SGHVS, CDR2 FQNEAQ. Here the CDR3 DNA reads TGTGCCAGCAGCTTGAGCGGGGGGCCATATGAGCAGTTCTTC. This translates into CASSLSGGPYEQFF.

This chain links TRBV3-1 (or the pseudogene TRBV3-2) with TRBJ2-5; the D gene is possibly TRBD2 (5 bases). V dropped 4 bases and J dropped 0 bases, with 9 bases sitting between them. This CDR3 has 14 residues. Per the germline V gene, CDR1 is LGHDT and CDR2 is YNNKEL (reference sequence). CDR3 DNA: TGTGCCAGCAGCCGCGGCGGGTACCAAGAGACCCAGTACTTC. Its protein is CASSRGGYQETQYF.

This clone appeared a single time. The rearrangement uses TRBV10-1 and TRBJ2-7; 7 bases align to TRBD1. The CDR3 covers 14 residues. Germline CDR1 is WNHNN and CDR2 is SYGVQD (reference sequence). After removal of 4 bases from V and 5 bases from J, the junction contained 8 bases not matched to a gene. The CDR3 nucleotides are TGCGCCAGCAGTGCACAGGGGATAATCGACGAGCAGTACTTC. Residues: CASSAQGIIDEQYF.

This chain uses TRBV9 with TRBJ1-6; 8 bases agree with TRBD1. CDR1 is SGDLS, CDR2 YYNGEE, per germline. V was clipped by 3 bases and J by 9 bases; unmatched bases: 11. This CDR3 has 16 residues. CDR3 DNA sequence: TGTGCCAGCAGCGCCTCTACAGGGGGAGGTACTTCACCCCTCCACTTT. Residues: CASSASTGGGTSPLHF.

The rearrangement links TRBV19 to TRBJ1-5; D gene unclear. The V end was cut by 6 bases, the J end by 4 bases, with 16 bases between. This CDR3 comprises 15 residues. Germline CDR1 is LNHDA and CDR2 is SQIVND (reference sequence). The CDR3: CASRAERSHNQPQHF. The CDR3 nucleotides read TGTGCCAGTAGGGCTGAGAGGTCCCATAATCAGCCCCAGCATTTT.

This clone appeared a single time. The gene calls are TRBV27 and TRBJ1-3; 7 bases map to TRBD1. The junction had 5 bases not matched to a gene; V was cut back by 2 bases and J by 1 base. The CDR3 is made up of 16 amino acids. Germline values: CDR1 MNHEY, CDR2 SMNVEV (reference sequence). CDR3 DNA sequence: TGTGCCAGCAGTTTACGGGCAGGGGGATCTGGAAACACCATATATTTT. Encoded protein: CASSLRAGGSGNTIYF.

The chain joins TRBV4-3 to TRBJ2-1, with 7 bases matching TRBD1. V lost 3 bases, J lost 7 bases, and 6 bases stayed unmatched. The CDR3 covers 14 residues. Germline CDR1 is LGHNA and CDR2 is YSLEER. CDR3 nucleotides: TGCGCCAGCAGCCAGGGAAGGGGGCTTAATGAGCAGTTCTTC. Translated: CASSQGRGLNEQFF.

The CDR3 sequence: CASRPSGDQPQHF. The DNA of the CDR3 is TGTGCCAGTAGACCCTCGGGGGATCAGCCCCAGCATTTT. This chain uses TRBV19 with TRBJ1-5, with a possible D match to TRBD1 (5 bases). Germline assignment: CDR1 LNHDA and CDR2 SQIVND (reference sequence). This CDR3 has 13 amino acids. The V and J ends lost 6 bases and 5 bases respectively, with 11 bases between them.

V usage is TRBV7-9 and J usage is TRBJ1-2, with D maybe TRBD1 (6 bases). Trimming shortened V by 1 base and J by 6 bases, and 12 bases separated the two germline ends. The CDR3 length is 14 residues. The germline gives CDR1 SEHNR, CDR2 FQNEAQ (reference sequence). The CDR3 DNA reads as TGTGCCAGCAGCTTAGGCCGGGGGGCGGATGGCTACACCTTC. Amino acids: CASSLGRGADGYTF.

The table lists this clone with a few counts. The chain joins TRBV5-4 to TRBJ2-1; possible D gene TRBD1, 6 bases. The CDR3 extends over 14 amino acids. Looked up from germline, CDR1 is SGHNT and CDR2 is YYREEE (reference sequence). V lost 4 bases to trimming and J lost 1 base, with 9 bases between them. Here the CDR3 reads CASSPDSSYNEQFF. The DNA for the CDR3 is TGTGCCAGCAGCCCGGACAGTTCCTACAATGAGCAGTTCTTC. The full variable domain, rest sourced from reference TRBV5-4 and TRBJ2-1, is ETGVTQSPTHLIKTRGQQVTLRCSSQSGHNTVSWYQQALGQGPQFIFQYYREEENGRGNFPPRFSGLQFPNYSSELNVNALELDDSALYLCASSPDSSYNEQFFGPGTRLTVL.

The V gene is TRBV7-2, the J gene TRBJ1-1; D is uncertain. The CDR3 totals 13 residues. Germline V gene lookup returns CDR1 SGHTA and CDR2 FQGNSA. V dropped 4 bases and J dropped 1 base, with 7 bases sitting between them. The DNA for the CDR3 is TGTGCCAGCAGCTCTGGAGAGAACACTGAAGCTTTCTTT. This codes for CASSSGENTEAFF.

The chain employs TRBV19 and TRBJ1-2, with D maybe TRBD1 (6 bases). Germline CDR1 is LNHDA and CDR2 is SQIVND (reference sequence). The CDR3 runs to 18 residues. V lost 5 bases and J 0 bases, leaving 22 bases between the germline ends. In DNA, the CDR3 is TGTGCCAGTAGTCCGCAACAGGGTCGCCTTGGCTCTAACTATGGCTACACCTTC. Translation gives CASSPQQGRLGSNYGYTF.

The rearrangement uses TRBV6-5 and TRBJ1-1, with D perhaps TRBD1 (5 bases). Germline V gene lookup returns CDR1 MNHEY and CDR2 SVGAGI. The CDR3 covers 15 residues. The V end lost 7 bases, the J end lost 3 bases, and 18 bases lay between the germline ends. The CDR3 sequence is CASTRRRVGDTEAFF. CDR3 nucleotide sequence: TGTGCCAGCACCCGCCGGAGGGTGGGGGACACTGAAGCTTTCTTT.

The chain has TRBV6-6 and TRBJ2-1; TRBD2 matches 11 bases. The junction had 8 bases not matched to a gene; V was cut back by 6 bases and J by 7 bases. Germline V gene sequence: CDR1 MNHNY, CDR2 SVGAGI (reference sequence). There are 15 residues in the CDR3. The CDR3 loop is CASSPTSGVGNEQFF. CDR3 DNA sequence: TGTGCCAGCAGCCCGACTAGCGGGGTCGGGAATGAGCAGTTCTTC.